This T cell receptor beta chain was captured by sequencing in a study of shared clonotypes between healthy human individuals. Study-level points and caveats: Having only a few donors restricted how much genetic and exposure-history diversity was captured.

CD4+ cells underwent separation, giving CD45RA+ naive and CD45RA-negative memory subsets. In the original workflow: As immunoSEQ supplied junction-only sequences (without quality scores), filtering differed. Produced via immunoSEQ multiplex PCR; TCRdb's table is partial and in-frame only. The V and J calls and clone size were taken over from that table, and D and trimming were inferred from the DNA. The table lists 850,000 to 1,200,000 clones, about three quarters of them singletons. Points on this clone: The target antigen is unknown.

The germline V gene encodes CDR1 MNHNS and CDR2 SASEGT. V was pared by 7 bases and J by 4 bases, with 6 bases of the junction left unmatched. The CDR3 runs 13 residues. The chain joins TRBV6-1 to TRBJ1-2; 7 nucleotides line up with TRBD1. The clonotype comes from a man between 18 and 29 years old in good health. Sequenced sample: memory CD4+ T cells sorted from blood. Described subset: CD45RA-negative fraction. CDR3 amino acids: CASTLQGIYGYTF. Here the CDR3 DNA reads TGTGCCAGCACTTTACAGGGGATCTATGGCTACACCTTC.